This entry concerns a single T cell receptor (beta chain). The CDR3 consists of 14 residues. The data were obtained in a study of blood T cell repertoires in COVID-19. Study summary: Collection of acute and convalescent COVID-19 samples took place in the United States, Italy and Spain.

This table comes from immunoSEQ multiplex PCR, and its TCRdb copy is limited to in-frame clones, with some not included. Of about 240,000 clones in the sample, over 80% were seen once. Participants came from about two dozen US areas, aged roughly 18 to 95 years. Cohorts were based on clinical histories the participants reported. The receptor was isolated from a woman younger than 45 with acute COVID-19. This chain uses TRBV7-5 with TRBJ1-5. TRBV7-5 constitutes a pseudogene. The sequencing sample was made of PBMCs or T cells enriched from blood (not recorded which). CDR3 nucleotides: TGTGCCAGAAGCTCCATAGGGGGGGGTCAGCCCCAGCATTTT. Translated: CARSSIGGGQPQHF.